The clone carrying this T cell receptor (beta chain) was counted only a few times. Antigen unknown. These data belong to a study of T-cell memory formation after mild COVID-19. Study information: TCR clusters were mostly confined to one donor each. Findings and caveats of the study: While clones contracting from day 15 to 85 were balanced between CD4 and CD8, later expanders leaned CD4+.

TCRdb independently ran MiXCR on the 5' RACE reads; one entry per CDR3 protein. The sample lists 80,000 to 90,000 distinct CDR3 sequences; roughly 23% were seen once. The CDR3 is 15 residues long. The germline CDR1 and CDR2 sequences are SGHTA and FQGTGA. Trimming cost V 5 bases and J 5 bases; bases outside gene matches: 9. This TCR was recovered from a man in his late teens or twenties who had mild COVID-19 (a few samples of this study predate the infection). Cell type and time point are not known. This rearrangement joins TRBV7-3 to TRBJ2-5, with 9 bases fitting TRBD1. Sequenced: PBMCs or a T cell subset sorted from them (not recorded which). The DNA for the CDR3 is TGTGCCAGCAGCGCTACAGGGGGCGCAATGGAGACCCAGTACTTC. Translation: CASSATGGAMETQYF.